Listed below are T cell receptor beta chains from one sample, sequenced in a study of CD8 T cells in Susac syndrome. A single record per CDR3 protein comes from TCRdb applying MiXCR to the immunoSEQ multiplex PCR reads. This table holds under 80,000 distinct CDR3 sequences, about 95% found once. Sequenced sample: CD8+ T cells from PBMCs. These receptors came from a human donor with multiple sclerosis. CDR3s include the opening cysteine and the closing phenylalanine or tryptophan. Fields, in order: V gene, D gene, J gene, CDR3 protein, CDR3 DNA. A D gene is named only where the DNA matches it firmly.

v_gene: TRBV19
d_gene: TRBD1
j_gene: TRBJ1-2
CDR3aa: CASSQTGGGSGYTF
CDR3nt: TGTGCCAGTAGCCAGACAGGGGGCGGTAGCGGCTACACCTTC

v_gene: TRBV27
d_gene: -
j_gene: TRBJ2-1
CDR3aa: CASSLSQGNEQFF
CDR3nt: TGTGCCAGCAGTTTAAGTCAGGGAAATGAGCAGTTCTTC

v_gene: TRBV6-2/TRBV6-3
d_gene: -
j_gene: TRBJ2-7
CDR3aa: CASSSPGEGTYEQYF
CDR3nt: TGTGCCAGCAGTTCCCCTGGAGAAGGGACTTACGAGCAGTACTTC

v_gene: TRBV24-1
d_gene: -
j_gene: TRBJ2-5
CDR3aa: CATSDFETQYF
CDR3nt: TGTGCCACCAGTGATTTCGAGACCCAGTACTTC

v_gene: TRBV6-2/TRBV6-3
d_gene: -
j_gene: TRBJ2-2
CDR3aa: CASSGRGVEFAGELFF
CDR3nt: TGTGCCAGCAGCGGCAGGGGAGTCGAGTTCGCCGGGGAGCTGTTTTTT

v_gene: TRBV20-1
d_gene: -
j_gene: TRBJ2-1
CDR3aa: CSADSYNEQFF
CDR3nt: TGCAGTGCTGACTCCTACAATGAGCAGTTCTTC

v_gene: TRBV19
d_gene: TRBD2
j_gene: TRBJ2-7
CDR3aa: CASSIASGSYEQYF
CDR3nt: TGTGCCAGTAGTATTGCCAGCGGGAGCTACGAGCAGTACTTC

v_gene: TRBV27
d_gene: -
j_gene: TRBJ2-6
CDR3aa: CASSLGSGANVLTF
CDR3nt: TGTGCCAGCAGTCTGGGGTCTGGGGCCAACGTCCTGACTTTC

v_gene: TRBV6-1
d_gene: -
j_gene: TRBJ1-6
CDR3aa: CASSPSLPMDRWGDSPLHF
CDR3nt: TGTGCCAGCAGTCCCTCCCTTCCTATGGACCGTTGGGGCGATTCACCCCTCCACTTT

v_gene: TRBV12-3/TRBV12-4
d_gene: -
j_gene: TRBJ2-4
CDR3aa: CASSFPGKAKNIQYF
CDR3nt: TGTGCCAGCAGTTTTCCGGGGAAAGCCAAAAACATTCAGTACTTC

v_gene: TRBV7-6
d_gene: -
j_gene: TRBJ2-2
CDR3aa: CASSFKPPGELFF
CDR3nt: TGTGCCAGCAGCTTCAAACCTCCCGGGGAGCTGTTTTTT

v_gene: TRBV29-1
d_gene: -
j_gene: TRBJ2-5
CDR3aa: CSVPGARQETQYF
CDR3nt: TGCAGCGTTCCTGGGGCCCGCCAAGAGACCCAGTACTTC

v_gene: TRBV29-1
d_gene: TRBD1
j_gene: TRBJ1-2
CDR3aa: CSVSGGPNYGYTF
CDR3nt: TGCAGCGTTTCAGGGGGTCCTAACTATGGCTACACCTTC

v_gene: TRBV4-1
d_gene: -
j_gene: TRBJ1-1
CDR3aa: CASSPLGGADEAFF
CDR3nt: TGCGCCAGCAGCCCTCTCGGGGGCGCGGATGAAGCTTTCTTT

v_gene: TRBV5-1
d_gene: -
j_gene: TRBJ2-7
CDR3aa: CASSPLSMVMDEQYF
CDR3nt: TGCGCCAGCAGCCCCTTGAGTATGGTTATGGACGAGCAGTACTTC

v_gene: TRBV30
d_gene: -
j_gene: TRBJ2-2
CDR3aa: CAFMEGSGELFF
CDR3nt: TGTGCCTTCATGGAGGGGTCCGGGGAGCTGTTTTTT

v_gene: TRBV27
d_gene: TRBD1
j_gene: TRBJ1-1
CDR3aa: CASSFRQGMPGEAFF
CDR3nt: TGTGCCAGCAGTTTCCGACAGGGGATGCCAGGGGAAGCTTTCTTT

v_gene: TRBV7-9
d_gene: -
j_gene: TRBJ2-3
CDR3aa: CASSLYRDTQYF
CDR3nt: TGTGCCAGCAGCCTTTATCGAGATACGCAGTATTTT

v_gene: TRBV24-1
d_gene: TRBD1
j_gene: TRBJ2-2
CDR3aa: CATSDQGQDTGELFF
CDR3nt: TGTGCCACCAGTGACCAGGGACAGGACACCGGGGAGCTGTTTTTT

v_gene: TRBV7-9
d_gene: -
j_gene: TRBJ2-5
CDR3aa: CASSGDRAQYF
CDR3nt: TGTGCCAGCAGCGGGGACCGGGCCCAGTACTTC

v_gene: TRBV29-1
d_gene: TRBD2
j_gene: TRBJ2-7
CDR3aa: CSVSTPGQREGLYEQYF
CDR3nt: TGCAGCGTTTCTACCCCCGGTCAGCGGGAGGGCTTGTACGAGCAGTACTTC

v_gene: TRBV4-2
d_gene: -
j_gene: TRBJ2-7
CDR3aa: CASSQGEYHRASGESYEQYF
CDR3nt: TGTGCCAGCAGCCAAGGAGAGTACCACAGGGCCAGCGGGGAATCCTACGAGCAGTACTTC

v_gene: TRBV20-1
d_gene: -
j_gene: TRBJ2-5
CDR3aa: CSAGRGGDSKETQYF
CDR3nt: TGCAGTGCTGGAAGAGGGGGGGACTCGAAAGAGACCCAGTACTTC

v_gene: TRBV29-1
d_gene: -
j_gene: TRBJ2-7
CDR3aa: CSVPGPGLSYEQYF
CDR3nt: TGCAGCGTTCCAGGTCCGGGACTCTCCTACGAGCAGTACTTC

v_gene: TRBV11-2
d_gene: -
j_gene: TRBJ1-1
CDR3aa: CASSLTGRMNTEAFF
CDR3nt: TGTGCCAGCAGCTTAACGGGACGGATGAACACTGAAGCTTTCTTT